A selection of T cell receptor beta chains follows, all from one sample in a study of blood T cell repertoires in COVID-19. The protocol was immunoSEQ multiplex PCR, while the TCRdb copy is restricted to in-frame clones and leaves out a portion. The data hold 360,000 or so clones, with over 75% observed a single time. Sequencing used PBMCs or T cells enriched from blood (not recorded which). Every receptor here comes from a woman aged 25 to 39 who had recovered from COVID-19. Each CDR3 is given with its conserved first and last residue. A D gene is named only where the DNA matches it firmly. Not all rows give a size; the values are once, few, many and, for expanded clones, a class.

cdr3_nt	cdr3_aa	v_call	clone_size	d_call	j_call
TGCAGCGTTGAAGATGAAGGGGGATGGCAACAAGAGACCCAGTACTTC	CSVEDEGGWQQETQYF	TRBV29-1	.	.	TRBJ2-5
TGTGCCAGCTCCCCACAGGGGGCCCACACAGATACGCAGTATTTT	CASSPQGAHTDTQYF	TRBV18	.	TRBD1	TRBJ2-3
TGCGCCAGCAGCTTGGGCCCTGACACAGGGCTGAACACTGAAGCTTTCTTT	CASSLGPDTGLNTEAFF	TRBV5-1	.	.	TRBJ1-1
TGTGCCAGCAGGCAGACTAGCGGGACGACCTACGAGCAGTACTTC	CASRQTSGTTYEQYF	TRBV7-8	.	TRBD2	TRBJ2-7
TGTGCCAGCAGCTTAATTCAGGCGACAGATACGCAGTATTTT	CASSLIQATDTQYF	TRBV7-9	once	.	TRBJ2-3
TGTGCCACCACGTCGCTAGCGGCCTACAATGAGCAGTTCTTC	CATTSLAAYNEQFF	TRBV19	.	TRBD2	TRBJ2-1
TGCAGCGTTTATACAGTAAATGAAAAACTGTTTTTT	CSVYTVNEKLFF	TRBV29-1	once	.	TRBJ1-4
TGCGCCAGCAGCATAGGGGGCGGCTTATCCCCTAGCACAGATACGCAGTATTTT	CASSIGGGLSPSTDTQYF	TRBV4-1	.	TRBD1	TRBJ2-3
TGCAGCGTTGAACCCACAGGGGGCGCCCATGAAGCTTTCTTT	CSVEPTGGAHEAFF	TRBV29-1	.	TRBD1	TRBJ1-1
TGCGCCAGCAGTGAGTGGGCCCTGAACACTGAAGCTTTCTTT	CASSEWALNTEAFF	TRBV10-2	.	.	TRBJ1-1
TGTGCCAGCAGTGCACAGGGGTACGGCAATCAGCCCCAGCATTTT	CASSAQGYGNQPQHF	TRBV28	.	TRBD1	TRBJ1-5
TGTGCCAGCAGACAAGGTGGGCTAGCGGGGGTCGATGAGCAGTTCTTC	CASRQGGLAGVDEQFF	TRBV2	.	TRBD2	TRBJ2-1
TGTGCCAGCAGCTCAGCCCGCCCGACAGGGTTCAATGAGCAGTTCTTC	CASSSARPTGFNEQFF	TRBV7-9	.	TRBD1	TRBJ2-1
TGCGCCAGCAGCCAAGATGGTATCGGAACCCGGGGGACCCAGTACTTC	CASSQDGIGTRGTQYF	TRBV4-1	.	.	TRBJ2-5
TGTGCCAGCAGTGAAGCTAGGGACAGGGTAATCGAGCAGTACTTC	CASSEARDRVIEQYF	TRBV6-1	.	TRBD1	TRBJ2-7
TGTGCCAGCAGCTTGGGCGACTCTGGAAACACCATATATTTT	CASSLGDSGNTIYF	TRBV5-6	once	.	TRBJ1-3
TGTGCCAGCAGTTACCGGGCGTCGAGACTAGCAGGCAATGAGCAGTTCTTC	CASSYRASRLAGNEQFF	TRBV6-2/TRBV6-3	.	TRBD2	TRBJ2-1
TGTGCCAGCACCCCTGGCGGGGGGGCGGGCGAGCAGTACTTC	CASTPGGGAGEQYF	TRBV28	once	TRBD2	TRBJ2-7
TGCGCCAGCAGCTTGGAGGTGGGCGCGAGTAATTCACCCCTCCACTTT	CASSLEVGASNSPLHF	TRBV5-1	.	.	TRBJ1-6
TGCAGCGTACTGACAGGGGAAGGGGTAACTGAAGCTTTCTTT	CSVLTGEGVTEAFF	TRBV29-1	.	TRBD1	TRBJ1-1
TGTGCCAGCAGTTACTGGGGGGGCACCCGTGGGCCCCAGCATTTT	CASSYWGGTRGPQHF	TRBV6-5	.	.	TRBJ1-5
TGTGCCAGCAGATGGACTGAAGCTAACTATGGCTACACCTTC	CASRWTEANYGYTF	TRBV2	.	.	TRBJ1-2
TGTGCCAGTAGAGTTACAGGGTCCACCGGGGAGCTGTTTTTT	CASRVTGSTGELFF	TRBV19	once	.	TRBJ2-2
TGTGCCAGCAGCTCGAGGACAGGGGATGGCTACACCTTC	CASSSRTGDGYTF	TRBV7-9	few	TRBD1	TRBJ1-2
TGTGCCAGCAATCTTCTAGCGGGAAGACCCTCCCCCACAGATACGCAGTATTTT	CASNLLAGRPSPTDTQYF	TRBV2	.	TRBD2	TRBJ2-3
TGTGCCAGCTCACCAATTGGCGGGAGGGTCGCAGAGACCCAGTACTTC	CASSPIGGRVAETQYF	TRBV18	.	TRBD2	TRBJ2-5
TGTGCCAGCAGTGACAGGCGGGAGTGGATGGGAGATACGCAGTATTTT	CASSDRREWMGDTQYF	TRBV2	.	TRBD2	TRBJ2-3
TGTGCCAGCTCACCAGGGCACAGTTCCAACACAGATACGCAGTATTTT	CASSPGHSSNTDTQYF	TRBV18	.	.	TRBJ2-3
TGTGCCAGCAGCCAACCTAGTGCGGGAGGGTACAATGAGCAGTTCTTC	CASSQPSAGGYNEQFF	TRBV3-1/TRBV3-2	few	TRBD2	TRBJ2-1
TGTGCCAGCAGCCATGGACCGGCTAGCGGATACGACAATGAGCAGTTCTTC	CASSHGPASGYDNEQFF	TRBV4-2	once	TRBD2	TRBJ2-1
TGTGCCAGCAGCGTAAACAGGGATCAAAAACTGTTTTTT	CASSVNRDQKLFF	TRBV11-2	few	.	TRBJ1-4
TGTGCCAGCAGTGAGCAGGGGAGTAGCAATCAGCCCCAGCATTTT	CASSEQGSSNQPQHF	TRBV2	.	.	TRBJ1-5
TGTGCCATCAGTGAGGGCAGCGGGAGGGGGGCAGATACGCAGTATTTT	CAISEGSGRGADTQYF	TRBV10-3	.	TRBD2	TRBJ2-3
TGTGCCAGCAGCGATCAGACCTACGAGCAGTACTTC	CASSDQTYEQYF	TRBV7-9	.	.	TRBJ2-7
TGCAGCGTTGGTCCTCGACAGGGTCTAAGGCACACCGGGGAGCTGTTTTTT	CSVGPRQGLRHTGELFF	TRBV29-1	.	TRBD1	TRBJ2-2
TGTGCCTGGAGTCCGTTGAACTATGGCTACACCTTC	CAWSPLNYGYTF	TRBV30	.	.	TRBJ1-2
TGCAGCGTCGAACAGGGAAGGACTGAAGCTTTCTTT	CSVEQGRTEAFF	TRBV29-1	few	.	TRBJ1-1
TGCAGTGCGCCGAGGGAGGAGGGAGCTTTCTTT	CSAPREEGAFF	TRBV20-1	.	.	TRBJ1-1
TGTGCCAGCAGCACCGGGACTCCCCAAATGATCTTC	CASSTGTPQMIF	TRBV7-6	.	.	TRBJ2-1
TGTGCCAGCAGTCTCGCATCCGGGGGACCCTACGAGCAGTACTTC	CASSLASGGPYEQYF	TRBV13	few	.	TRBJ2-7
TGTGCCAGCAGCGGTGATCTTCTCTCTGGAAACACCATATATTTT	CASSGDLLSGNTIYF	TRBV2	.	.	TRBJ1-3